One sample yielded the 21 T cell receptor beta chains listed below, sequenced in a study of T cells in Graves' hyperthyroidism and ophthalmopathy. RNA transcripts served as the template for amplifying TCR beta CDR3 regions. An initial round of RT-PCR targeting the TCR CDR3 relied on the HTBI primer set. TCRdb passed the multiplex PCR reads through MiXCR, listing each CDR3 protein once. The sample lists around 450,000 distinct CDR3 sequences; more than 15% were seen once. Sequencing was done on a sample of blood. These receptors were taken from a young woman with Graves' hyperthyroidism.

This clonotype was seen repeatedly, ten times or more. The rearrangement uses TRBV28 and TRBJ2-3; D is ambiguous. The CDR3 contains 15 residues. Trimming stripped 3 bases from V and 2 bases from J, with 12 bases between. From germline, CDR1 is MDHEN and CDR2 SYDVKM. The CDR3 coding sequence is TGTGCCAGCAGTTTTCTGGATAAGTTCACAGATACGCAGTATTTT. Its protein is CASSFLDKFTDTQYF. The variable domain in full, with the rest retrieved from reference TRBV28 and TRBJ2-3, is DVKVTQSSRYLVKRTGEKVFLECVQDMDHENMFWYRQDPGLGLRLIYFSYDVKMKEKGDIPEGYSVSREKKERFSLILESASTNQTSMYLCASSFLDKFTDTQYFGPGTRLTVL.

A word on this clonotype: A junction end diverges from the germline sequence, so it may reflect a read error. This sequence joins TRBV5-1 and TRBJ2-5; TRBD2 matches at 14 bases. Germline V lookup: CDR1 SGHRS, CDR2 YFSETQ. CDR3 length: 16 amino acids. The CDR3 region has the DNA TGTGCCAGCAGCTTCGGACTAGCGGGAGGAGGGGAGACCCAGTGCTTC. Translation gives CASSFGLAGGGETQCF. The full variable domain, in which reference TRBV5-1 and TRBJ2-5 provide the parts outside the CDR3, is KAGVTQTPRYLIKTRGQQVTLSCSPISGHRSVSWYQQTPGQGLQFLFEYFSETQRNKGNFPGRFSGRQFSNSRSEMNVSTLELGDSALYLCASSFGLAGGGETQCFGPGTRLLVL.

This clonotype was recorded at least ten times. The CDR3 nucleotides are TGTGCCAGCAGGGACACAGGGGTTTCACCCCTCCACTTT. This gives the protein CASRDTGVSPLHF. The V call is TRBV3-1, the J call TRBJ1-6, with TRBD1 matching over 7 bases. V was pared by 6 bases and J by 9 bases, with 5 bases of the junction left unmatched. Germline-derived CDR1 and CDR2 are LGHDT and YNNKEL (reference sequence). This CDR3 is 13 amino acids long.

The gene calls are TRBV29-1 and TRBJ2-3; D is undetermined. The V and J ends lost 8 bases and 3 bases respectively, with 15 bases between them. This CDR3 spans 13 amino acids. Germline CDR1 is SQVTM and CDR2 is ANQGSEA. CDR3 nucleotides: TGCAGCTACCGATTTTACCTGACAGATACGCAGTATTTT. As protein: CSYRFYLTDTQYF.

CDR3 loop: CASSFTRGGYF. In DNA form, the CDR3 reads TGTGCCAGCAGCTTTACACGGGGCGGATATTTT. The V call is TRBV11-2, the J call TRBJ1-3; weak D call: TRBD1 (5 bases). V dropped 3 bases and J dropped 15 bases, with 12 bases sitting between them. This CDR3 has 11 residues. In germline, CDR1 is SGHAT, CDR2 FQNNGV. Full variable domain (remainder filled in from reference TRBV11-2 and TRBJ1-3): EAGVAQSPRYKIIEKRQSVAFWCNPISGHATLYWYQQILGQGPKLLIQFQNNGVVDDSQLPKDRFSAERLKGVDSTLKIQPAKLEDSAVYLCASSFTRGGYFGEGSWLTVV.

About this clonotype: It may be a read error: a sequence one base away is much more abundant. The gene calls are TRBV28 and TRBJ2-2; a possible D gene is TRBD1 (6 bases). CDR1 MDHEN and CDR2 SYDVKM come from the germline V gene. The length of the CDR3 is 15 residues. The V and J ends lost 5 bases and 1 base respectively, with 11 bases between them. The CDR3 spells CASSPQGVNTGELFF. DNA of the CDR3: TGTGCCAGCAGTCCACAGGGTGTGAACACCGGGGAGCTGTTTTTT.

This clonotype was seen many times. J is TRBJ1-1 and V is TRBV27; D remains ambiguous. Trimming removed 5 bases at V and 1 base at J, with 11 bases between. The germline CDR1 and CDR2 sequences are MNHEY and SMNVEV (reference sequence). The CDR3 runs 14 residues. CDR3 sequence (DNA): TGTGCCAGCAGTGGAGGATTCGAGAACACTGAAGCTTTCTTT. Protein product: CASSGGFENTEAFF.

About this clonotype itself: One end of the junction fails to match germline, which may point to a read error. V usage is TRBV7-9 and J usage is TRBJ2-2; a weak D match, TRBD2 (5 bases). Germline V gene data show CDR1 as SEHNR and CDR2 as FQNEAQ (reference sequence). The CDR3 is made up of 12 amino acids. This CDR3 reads CASSLAPGELFF. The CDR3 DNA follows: TGTGCCAGCAGCCTAGCCCCCGGGGAGCTGTTTTTT. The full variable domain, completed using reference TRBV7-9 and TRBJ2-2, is DTGVSQNPRHKITKRGQNVTFRCDPISEHNRLYWYRQTLGQGPEFLTYFQNEAQLEKSRLLSDRFSAERPKGSFSTLEIQRTEQGDSAMYLCASSLAPGELFFGEGSRLTVL.

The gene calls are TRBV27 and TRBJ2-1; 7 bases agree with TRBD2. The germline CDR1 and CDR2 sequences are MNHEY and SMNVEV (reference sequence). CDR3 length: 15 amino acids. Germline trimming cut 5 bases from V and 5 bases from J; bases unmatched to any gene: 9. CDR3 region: CASSGRGDFHNEQFF. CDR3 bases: TGTGCCAGCAGTGGGAGGGGAGATTTCCACAATGAGCAGTTCTTC.

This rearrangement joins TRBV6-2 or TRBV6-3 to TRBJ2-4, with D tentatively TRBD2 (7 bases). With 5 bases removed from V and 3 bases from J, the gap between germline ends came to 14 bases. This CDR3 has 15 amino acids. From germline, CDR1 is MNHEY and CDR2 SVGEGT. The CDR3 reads CASSLRGALKNIQYF. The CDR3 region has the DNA TGTGCCAGCAGTCTTCGGGGGGCACTCAAAAACATTCAGTACTTC.

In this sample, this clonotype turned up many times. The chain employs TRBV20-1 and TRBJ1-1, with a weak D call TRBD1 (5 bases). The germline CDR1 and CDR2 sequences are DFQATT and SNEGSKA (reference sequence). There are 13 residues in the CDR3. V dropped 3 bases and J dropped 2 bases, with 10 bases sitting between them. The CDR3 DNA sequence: TGCAGTGCTAGGACAGCCCGCAACACTGAAGCTTTCTTT. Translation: CSARTARNTEAFF.

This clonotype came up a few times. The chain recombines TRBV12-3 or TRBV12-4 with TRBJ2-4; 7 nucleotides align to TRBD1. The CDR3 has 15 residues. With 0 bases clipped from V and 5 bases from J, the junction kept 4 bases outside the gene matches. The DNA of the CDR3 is TGTGCCAGCAGTTTAGCCGGGACAGCGCAAAACATTCAGTACTTC. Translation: CASSLAGTAQNIQYF.

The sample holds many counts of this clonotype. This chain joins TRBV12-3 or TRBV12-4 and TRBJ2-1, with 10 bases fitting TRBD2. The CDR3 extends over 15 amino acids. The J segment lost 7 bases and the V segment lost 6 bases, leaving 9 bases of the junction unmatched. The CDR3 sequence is CASSSGLAMGNEQFF. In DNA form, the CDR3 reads TGTGCCAGCAGCTCGGGACTAGCGATGGGTAATGAGCAGTTCTTC.

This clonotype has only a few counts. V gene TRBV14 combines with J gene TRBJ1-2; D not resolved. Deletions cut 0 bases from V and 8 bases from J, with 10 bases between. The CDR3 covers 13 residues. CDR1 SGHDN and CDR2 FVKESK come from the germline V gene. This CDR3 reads CASSQELAGGYTF. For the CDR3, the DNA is TGTGCCAGCAGCCAAGAACTCGCGGGAGGCTACACCTTC. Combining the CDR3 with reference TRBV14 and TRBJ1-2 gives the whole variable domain EAGVTQFPSHSVIEKGQTVTLRCDPISGHDNLYWYRRVMGKEIKFLLHFVKESKQDESGMPNNRFLAERTGGTYSTLKVQPAELEDSGVYFCASSQELAGGYTFGSGTRLTVV.

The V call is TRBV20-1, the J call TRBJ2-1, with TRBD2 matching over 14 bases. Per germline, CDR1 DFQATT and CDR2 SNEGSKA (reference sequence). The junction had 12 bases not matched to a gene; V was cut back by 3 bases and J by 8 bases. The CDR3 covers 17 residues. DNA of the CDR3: TGCAGTGCTAGGGGTTTGGGACTAGCGGGAGCTCTGGATGAGCAGTTCTTC. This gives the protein CSARGLGLAGALDEQFF.

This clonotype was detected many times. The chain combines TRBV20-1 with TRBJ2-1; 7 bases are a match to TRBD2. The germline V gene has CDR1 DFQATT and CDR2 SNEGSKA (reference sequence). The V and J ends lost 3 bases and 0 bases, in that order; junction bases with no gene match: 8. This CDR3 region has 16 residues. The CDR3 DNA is TGCAGTGCTAGGGGGGGGGAGGCAAGCTCCTACAATGAGCAGTTCTTC. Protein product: CSARGGEASSYNEQFF.

This chain's CDR3 is CSVKDRSPYEQYF. CDR3 nucleotide sequence: TGCAGCGTAAAAGACAGGAGCCCCTACGAGCAGTACTTC. The chain carries TRBV29-1 and TRBJ2-7; TRBD1 is a possible D gene (6 bases). The CDR3 covers 13 residues. V shed 6 bases and J shed 2 bases, with 14 bases lying between them. CDR1 and CDR2 from the germline V gene are SQVTM and ANQGSEA.

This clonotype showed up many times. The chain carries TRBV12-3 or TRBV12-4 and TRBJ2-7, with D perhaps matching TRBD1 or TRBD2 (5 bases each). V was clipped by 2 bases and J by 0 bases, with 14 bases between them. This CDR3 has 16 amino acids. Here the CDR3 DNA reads TGTGCCAGCAGTTTAAGCTGGGACCTACCCTCCTACGAGCAGTACTTC. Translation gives CASSLSWDLPSYEQYF.

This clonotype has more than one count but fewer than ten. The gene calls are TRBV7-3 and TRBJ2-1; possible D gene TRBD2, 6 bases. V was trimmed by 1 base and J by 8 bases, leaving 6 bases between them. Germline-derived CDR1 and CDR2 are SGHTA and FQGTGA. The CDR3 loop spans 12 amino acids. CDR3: CASSLRGDEQFF. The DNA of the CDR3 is TGTGCCAGCAGCTTAAGGGGGGATGAGCAGTTCTTC.

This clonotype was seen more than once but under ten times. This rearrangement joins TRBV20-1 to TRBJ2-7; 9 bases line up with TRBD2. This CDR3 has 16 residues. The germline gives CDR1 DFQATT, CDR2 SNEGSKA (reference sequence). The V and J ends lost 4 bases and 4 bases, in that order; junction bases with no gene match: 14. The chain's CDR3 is CSATSGLAQYKYEQYF. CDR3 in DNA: TGCAGTGCTACCTCAGGACTAGCGCAATACAAGTACGAGCAGTACTTC.

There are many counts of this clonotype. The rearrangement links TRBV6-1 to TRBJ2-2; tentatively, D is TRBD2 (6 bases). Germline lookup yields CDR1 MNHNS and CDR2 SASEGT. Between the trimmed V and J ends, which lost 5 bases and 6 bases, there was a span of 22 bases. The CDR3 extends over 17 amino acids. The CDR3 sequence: CASSIRDSRRLAGELFF. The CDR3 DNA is TGTGCCAGCAGTATCCGGGACTCCAGGCGTTTGGCCGGGGAGCTGTTTTTT.